Following are 27 T cell receptor beta chains from one sample sequenced in a study of lymphopenia after photon versus proton radiotherapy. Here immunoSEQ multiplex PCR was the method, and the copy in TCRdb shows in-frame clones only, minus some. The data show 35,000 to 45,000 clones, with 85% to 90% seen just once and 2.9% held by the top ten. Material: peripheral blood, obtained from a patient treated with photon-based radiotherapy. These receptors were collected from a man aged 45-60 years with gastric cancer.

The chain has TRBV18 and TRBJ2-7, with D perhaps matching TRBD2 (6 bases). The CDR3 length is 14 residues. Trimming took off 3 bases at V and 7 bases at J, with 16 bases between the two ends. CDR1 and CDR2 from the germline V gene are KGHSH and LQKENI. The DNA of the CDR3 is TGTGCCAGCTCACCGGAGGGGTGGGGTATGGAGCAGTACTTC. Translating gives CASSPEGWGMEQYF.

This clone was seen a few times. This CDR3 is CASSLRDSLDEQYF. The CDR3 region has the DNA TGTGCCAGCAGTTTACGGGACAGCCTGGACGAGCAGTACTTC. V gene TRBV27 combines with J gene TRBJ2-7, with TRBD1 matching 7 bases. V was pared by 2 bases and J by 5 bases, with 6 bases of the junction left unmatched. The CDR3 is made up of 14 amino acids. The germline gives CDR1 MNHEY, CDR2 SMNVEV (reference sequence).

This clone was counted between two and nine times. The V gene is TRBV18, the J gene TRBJ2-7; D is possibly TRBD1 (6 bases). The length of the CDR3 is 13 residues. Germline V gene lookup returns CDR1 KGHSH and CDR2 LQKENI. Trimming removed 6 bases at V and 4 bases at J, with 13 bases between. CDR3 amino acids: CASSLHRAYEQYF. The DNA for the CDR3 is TGTGCCAGCTCTTTACACAGGGCGTACGAGCAGTACTTC.

Here the CDR3 reads CASRYGRSGEQFF. In DNA, the CDR3 is TGTGCCAGCAGGTACGGTAGGAGCGGTGAGCAGTTCTTC. The chain links TRBV6-5 to TRBJ2-1; a weak D match, TRBD2 (5 bases). The CDR3 is made up of 13 amino acids. V lost 6 bases to trimming and J lost 9 bases, with 15 bases between them. From germline, CDR1 is MNHEY and CDR2 SVGAGI.

The rearrangement uses TRBV19 and TRBJ2-1; D is unclear. V was pared by 6 bases and J by 8 bases, with 8 bases between. Germline V gene sequence: CDR1 LNHDA, CDR2 SQIVND (reference sequence). The CDR3 length is 11 residues. This CDR3 reads CASSPRDEQFF. The CDR3 nucleotides read TGTGCCAGTAGCCCAAGGGATGAGCAGTTCTTC.

The rearrangement uses TRBV5-1 and TRBJ2-7, with D maybe TRBD1 (5 bases). The CDR3 loop spans 15 amino acids. Germline-derived CDR1 and CDR2 are SGHRS and YFSETQ. Trimming took off 5 bases at V and 2 bases at J, with 17 bases between the two ends. CDR3 protein: CASRIRGFSAYEQYF. CDR3 nucleotide sequence: TGCGCCAGCAGGATAAGGGGCTTCTCCGCCTACGAGCAGTACTTC.

The chain has TRBV23-1 and TRBJ2-1; D is possibly TRBD2 (6 bases). TRBV23-1 is assigned to the ORF class and has an uncertain function. The ends were cut back, 3 bases at V and 0 bases at J, with 12 bases in the middle. The CDR3 runs to 16 residues. CDR3 protein: CASSQGRRDSYNEQFF. In DNA form, the CDR3 reads TGCGCCAGCAGTCAGGGTCGGCGGGACTCCTACAATGAGCAGTTCTTC.

This sequence joins TRBV5-1 and TRBJ2-5; D is undetermined. CDR1 is SGHRS and CDR2 is YFSETQ in the germline V gene. V was pared by 5 bases and J by 4 bases, with 6 bases between. The CDR3 has 11 amino acids. The CDR3, as DNA: TGCGCCAGCAGTCTGCGAGAGACCCAGTACTTC. Translating gives CASSLRETQYF.

This chain connects TRBV5-1 to TRBJ2-5; possible D gene TRBD1, 6 bases. V dropped 0 bases and J dropped 5 bases, with 11 bases sitting between them. This CDR3 has 14 residues. The germline gives CDR1 SGHRS, CDR2 YFSETQ. The CDR3 region is CASSLAQGRETQYF. The CDR3, as DNA: TGCGCCAGCAGCTTGGCACAGGGACGGGAGACCCAGTACTTC.

The CDR3 region has the DNA TGTGCCAGCAGTCAGCCCTCAGGGGCACACACTGAAGCTTTCTTT. As protein: CASSQPSGAHTEAFF. The gene calls are TRBV28 and TRBJ1-1; possible D gene TRBD1, 6 bases. V shed 5 bases and J shed 3 bases, with 16 bases lying between them. Germline-derived CDR1 and CDR2 are MDHEN and SYDVKM. The CDR3 has 15 residues.

This chain uses TRBV28 with TRBJ1-1; D remains unclear. Germline assignment: CDR1 MDHEN and CDR2 SYDVKM. The CDR3 spans 11 residues. The V and J ends lost 5 bases and 5 bases respectively, with 6 bases between them. The DNA for the CDR3 is TGTGCCAGCAGTGTCATAACTGAAGCTTTCTTT. This encodes CASSVITEAFF. Combining the CDR3 with reference TRBV28 and TRBJ1-1 gives the whole variable domain DVKVTQSSRYLVKRTGEKVFLECVQDMDHENMFWYRQDPGLGLRLIYFSYDVKMKEKGDIPEGYSVSREKKERFSLILESASTNQTSMYLCASSVITEAFFGQGTRLTVV.

The rearrangement links TRBV7-2 to TRBJ1-4, with 11 bases aligning to TRBD1. CDR1 SGHTA and CDR2 FQGNSA come from the germline V gene. With V trimmed by 4 bases and J by 8 bases, 6 bases remained unmatched. The CDR3 covers 15 residues. CDR3 in amino acids: CASSSDRGQFEKLFF. The CDR3 region has the DNA TGTGCCAGCAGCTCGGACAGGGGGCAGTTCGAAAAACTGTTTTTT.

The chain joins TRBV30 to TRBJ2-2, with TRBD2 matching 11 bases. The germline V gene has CDR1 GTSNPN and CDR2 SVGIG (reference sequence). The CDR3 runs to 16 residues. V lost 1 base and J lost 5; bases outside the gene matches: 6. The CDR3 reads CAWSAKLAGVTGELFF. The CDR3 DNA reads TGTGCCTGGAGTGCCAAACTAGCGGGAGTAACCGGGGAGCTGTTTTTT.

This clone was seen only a few times. This chain uses TRBV2 with TRBJ1-2; perhaps TRBD1 as D (5 bases). V lost 5 bases and J lost 2, with 9 bases in between. Germline V gene lookup returns CDR1 SNHLY and CDR2 FYNNEI. CDR3 length equals 13 residues. CDR3: CASSKQENYGYTF. The CDR3, as DNA: TGTGCCAGCAGTAAACAGGAAAACTATGGCTACACCTTC. Drawing the rest from reference TRBV2 and TRBJ1-2, the complete variable domain is EPEVTQTPSHQVTQMGQEVILRCVPISNHLYFYWYRQILGQKVEFLVSFYNNEISEKSEIFDDQFSVERPDGSNFTLKIRSTKLEDSAMYFCASSKQENYGYTFGSGTRLTVV.

The chain employs TRBV30 and TRBJ1-1; maybe TRBD1 (5 bases). Per the germline V gene, CDR1 is GTSNPN and CDR2 is SVGIG (reference sequence). The CDR3 runs 12 residues. V was pared by 0 bases and J by 7 bases, with 9 bases between. CDR3 DNA: TGTGCCTGGAGTGTGATGAGGGGTGAAGCTTTCTTT. Residues: CAWSVMRGEAFF. The variable domain in full, completed from reference TRBV30 and TRBJ1-1, reads SQTIHQWPATLVQPVGSPLSLECTVEGTSNPNLYWYRQAAGRGLQLLFYSVGIGQISSEVPQNLSASRPQDRQFILSSKKLLLSDSGFYLCAWSVMRGEAFFGQGTRLTVV.

The chain recombines TRBV9 with TRBJ2-5; 13 bases line up with TRBD2. The V segment lost 0 bases and the J segment 5 bases; nucleotides outside the gene matches: 10. Germline CDR1 is SGDLS and CDR2 is YYNGEE. The CDR3 length is 18 residues. CDR3 sequence: CASSVGAGTSGMAETQYF. In nucleotides, the CDR3 is TGTGCCAGCAGCGTAGGGGCTGGGACTAGCGGGATGGCCGAGACCCAGTACTTC. The entire variable domain, with the rest obtained from reference TRBV9 and TRBJ2-5, is as follows: DSGVTQTPKHLITATGQRVTLRCSPRSGDLSVYWYQQSLDQGLQFLIQYYNGEERAKGNILERFSAQQFPDLHSELNLSSLELGDSALYFCASSVGAGTSGMAETQYFGPGTRLLVL.

This chain connects TRBV12-5 to TRBJ1-1, with a weak D call TRBD1 (5 bases). The V end lost 6 bases, the J end lost 8 bases, and 13 bases lay between the germline ends. This CDR3 comprises 12 residues. From germline, CDR1 is LGHNT and CDR2 FRNRAP. The CDR3 DNA is TGTGCTAGTGGGTTTACAGGAGCGGAAGCTTTCTTT. Translation gives CASGFTGAEAFF.

Note on this clone: An end of the junction does not agree with germline; a read error may underlie this. The chain has TRBV30 and TRBJ1-2; no clear D gene. CDR3 length: 13 residues. CDR1 and CDR2 from the germline V gene are GTSNPN and SVGIG (reference sequence). The CDR3 sequence is CTWSPGNNYGYTF. The CDR3 region has the DNA TGTACCTGGAGCCCCGGGAACAACTATGGCTACACCTTC.

The genes are TRBV10-1 and TRBJ2-2; tentatively, D is TRBD1 (6 bases). The CDR3 loop spans 15 amino acids. V was cut by 7 bases and J by 4 bases, with 16 bases left in between. Per germline, CDR1 WNHNN and CDR2 SYGVQD (reference sequence). The CDR3 here is CASNAQGLGTGELFF. CDR3 nucleotides: TGCGCCAGCAACGCTCAGGGGCTTGGCACCGGGGAGCTGTTTTTT.

This rearrangement joins TRBV27 to TRBJ2-7, with D perhaps assigned TRBD1 or TRBD2 (5 bases each). Trimming removed 7 bases at V and 1 base at J, with 8 bases between. The germline V gene has CDR1 MNHEY and CDR2 SMNVEV (reference sequence). The length of the CDR3 is 12 residues. CDR3 loop: CASMRGSYEQYF. The CDR3 region has the DNA TGTGCCAGCATGAGGGGTTCCTACGAGCAGTACTTC.

The chain is built from TRBV5-4 and TRBJ2-7, with 10 bases lining up with TRBD2. V dropped 0 bases and J dropped 4; count of bases not matched to a gene: 4. Germline-derived CDR1 and CDR2 are SGHNT and YYREEE (reference sequence). CDR3 length equals 15 residues. This chain's CDR3 is CASSLGRTSGYEQYF. The CDR3, as DNA: TGTGCCAGCAGCTTGGGTCGGACTAGCGGATACGAGCAGTACTTC.

This sequence joins TRBV11-1 and TRBJ2-7, with 8 bases fitting TRBD1. Trimming removed 1 base from V and 5 bases from J; junction bases left unmatched: 4. CDR1 and CDR2 (germline): SGHAT, FQDESV (reference sequence). The CDR3 loop spans 14 amino acids. CDR3 bases: TGTGCCAGCAGCTTAGACCCAGGGGGCAACGAGCAGTACTTC. Protein product: CASSLDPGGNEQYF.

The chain joins TRBV19 to TRBJ2-1; TRBD2 matches 11 bases. The CDR3 is made up of 15 amino acids. Trimming removed 5 bases from V and 8 bases from J; junction bases left unmatched: 8. Germline V gene lookup returns CDR1 LNHDA and CDR2 SQIVND (reference sequence). In DNA, the CDR3 is TGTGCCAGTAGTGGCCTAGCGGGAGGTGCCGATGAGCAGTTCTTC. Translating it yields CASSGLAGGADEQFF.

The rearrangement joins TRBV7-9 to TRBJ2-3; D is perhaps TRBD2 (5 bases). The V gene lost 5 bases and the J gene lost 6 bases, with 15 bases spanning the gap. CDR1 and CDR2 (germline): SEHNR, FQNEAQ (reference sequence). This CDR3 is built from 14 residues. The CDR3 loop is CASSPLLVRDTQYF. CDR3 in DNA: TGTGCCAGCAGCCCCCTACTAGTCAGGGATACGCAGTATTTT.

This clone was seen only a few times. The genes are TRBV11-3 and TRBJ2-3; D unresolved. Trimming shortened V by 8 bases and J by 0 bases, and 12 bases separated the two germline ends. Germline V CDR1 and CDR2: SGHNT, YENEEA. The CDR3 loop spans 14 amino acids. Here the CDR3 reads CASQLTTSTDTQYF. CDR3 DNA sequence: TGTGCCAGCCAACTTACAACTAGCACAGATACGCAGTATTTT. Full variable domain (outside the CDR3, taken from reference TRBV11-3 and TRBJ2-3): EAGVVQSPRYKIIEKKQPVAFWCNPISGHNTLYWYLQNLGQGPELLIRYENEEAVDDSQLPKDRFSAERLKGVDSTLKIQPAELGDSAVYLCASQLTTSTDTQYFGPGTRLTVL.

The chain combines TRBV27 with TRBJ2-1, with 7 bases identical to TRBD2. CDR3 size: 10 residues. CDR1 MNHEY and CDR2 SMNVEV come from the germline V gene (reference sequence). J gave up 8 bases and V 9 bases, and 1 base lay outside the gene matches. DNA of the CDR3: TGTGCCAGTGCGGGGGATGAGCAGTTCTTC. It codes for CASAGDEQFF.

The V gene is TRBV29-1, the J gene TRBJ1-1, with D possibly TRBD1 on 6 matching bases. V lost 3 bases to trimming and J lost 0 bases, with 8 bases between them. Germline V gene lookup returns CDR1 SQVTM and CDR2 ANQGSEA. The CDR3 consists of 13 residues. CDR3 nucleotide sequence: TGCAGCGTTGACGGGGGCCTGAACACTGAAGCTTTCTTT. Translating gives CSVDGGLNTEAFF.